This T cell receptor (beta chain) was captured in a study of blood T cell repertoires in COVID-19. Turning to the study itself: Donors in the United States, Italy and Spain gave samples during acute or convalescent COVID-19.

The method was immunoSEQ multiplex PCR; TCRdb's version includes in-frame clones alone and lacks a portion of them. The sample contains under 30,000 clones, 86% of which appear only once. Trimming removed 6 bases at V and 1 base at J, with 15 bases between. This CDR3 is built from 15 residues. Germline CDR1 reads MNHNY; CDR2 reads SVGAGI (reference sequence). This clonotype originated in a woman older than 75 with active or convalescent COVID-19. The chain is built from TRBV6-6 and TRBJ1-2, with D uncertain. Material for sequencing was peripheral blood. In DNA form, the CDR3 reads TGTGCCAGCAGGCCCAGCCGGGAGGGTAACTATGGCTACACCTTC. Its protein product is CASRPSREGNYGYTF.